These T cell receptor beta chains were read from a single sample in a study of T cell responses to AZD1222 COVID-19 vaccine. Repertoires were generated with immunoSEQ multiplex PCR, while TCRdb's copy carries only in-frame clones and drops some. The table has more than 75,000 clones, about 90% seen once. The specimen was peripheral blood, collected on day 0 of AZD1222 vaccination. Source of these receptors: an adult in good health. Each CDR3 is given with its conserved first and last residue. Fields, in order: V gene, J gene, D gene, clone size, CDR3 DNA, CDR3 protein. The D gene is left open where the match is weak. Clone size is stated in some rows and not others, as once, few, many or a class when expanded.

TRBV7-7	TRBJ2-1	TRBD2	NA	TGTGCCAGCAGTAGCGGGAGGAGCAATGAGCAGTTCTTC	CASSSGRSNEQFF
TRBV7-9	TRBJ2-3	NA	NA	TGTGCCAGCAGCCAATCAGATACGCAGTATTTT	CASSQSDTQYF
TRBV28	TRBJ2-1	TRBD2	NA	TGTGCCAGCAGTTCCGGGACTAGCGGATACAATGAGCAGTTCTTC	CASSSGTSGYNEQFF
TRBV2	TRBJ2-5	NA	NA	TGTGCCAGCAGTGCCGTAACAACACAAGAGACCCAGTACTTC	CASSAVTTQETQYF
TRBV27	TRBJ1-1	NA	NA	TGTGCCAGCAGTTTATCGAGGGGTCTGGGCACTGAAGCTTTCTTT	CASSLSRGLGTEAFF
TRBV20-1	TRBJ1-1	NA	NA	TGCAGTGCTAGTGGGTTCGGCAACACTGAAGCTTTCTTT	CSASGFGNTEAFF
TRBV9	TRBJ2-1	TRBD2	NA	TGTGCCAGCAGCACCCGCCCCGGACTAGCGGACAATGAGCAGTTCTTC	CASSTRPGLADNEQFF
TRBV10-3	TRBJ2-3	TRBD2	NA	TGTGCCATCAGCACTGGACTAGCGGGAGATACGCAGTATTTT	CAISTGLAGDTQYF
TRBV10-3	TRBJ2-7	NA	NA	TGTGCCATCAGTGACCTTGGGGGGAGGTACGAGCAGTACTTC	CAISDLGGRYEQYF
TRBV7-2	TRBJ1-2	TRBD1	NA	TGTGCCAGCAGCTTCTATCAGGGACAGGGCTACACCTTC	CASSFYQGQGYTF
TRBV29-1	TRBJ2-1	NA	once	TGCAGCGTTGAAGGGGGAACCAATGAGCAGTTCTTC	CSVEGGTNEQFF
TRBV5-1	TRBJ2-5	TRBD2	NA	TGCGCCAGCAGCTTTACGGGAGGGCCGAGGGAGACCCAGTACTTC	CASSFTGGPRETQYF
TRBV19	TRBJ1-5	NA	NA	TGTGCCAGTAGTAGGGACGTGCTGAATCAGCCCCAGCATTTT	CASSRDVLNQPQHF
TRBV4-1	TRBJ1-3	NA	NA	TGCGCCAGCAGCCAAGTAGCCAGCTCTGGAAACACCATATATTTT	CASSQVASSGNTIYF
TRBV10-3	TRBJ2-7	NA	NA	TGTGCCATCAGTGAGTCGGCTAGCACAACCTTCTACGAGCAGTACTTC	CAISESASTTFYEQYF
TRBV30	TRBJ1-5	NA	NA	TGTGCCTGGAGTCCACGGGAAAGACAGGCCTCCAATCAGCCCCAGCATTTT	CAWSPRERQASNQPQHF
TRBV2	TRBJ2-5	NA	NA	TGTGCCAGCAGACGGGAGAGGGAAGAGACCCAGTACTTC	CASRREREETQYF
TRBV27	TRBJ2-7	TRBD2	NA	TGTGCCAGCAGTTCCATCAGCAGCGGGAGATGGTACGAGCAGTACTTC	CASSSISSGRWYEQYF
TRBV9	TRBJ1-3	NA	NA	TGTGCCAGCAGCGAGACCCCCACTAGCAACACCATATATTTT	CASSETPTSNTIYF
TRBV5-1	TRBJ1-5	NA	NA	TGCGCCAGCAGCACGGACACCAATCAGCCCCAGCATTTT	CASSTDTNQPQHF
TRBV6-5	TRBJ2-7	NA	NA	TGTGCCAGCACCAGGGCCTACGAGCAGTACTTC	CASTRAYEQYF
TRBV28	TRBJ2-7	NA	once	TGTGCCAGCAGATCCAGGGGCAGGTTCTACGAGCAGTACTTC	CASRSRGRFYEQYF
TRBV5-1	TRBJ2-5	TRBD1	NA	TGCGCCAGCAGCTCTGGACAGGGGCATGAAGAGACCCAGTACTTC	CASSSGQGHEETQYF
TRBV15	TRBJ1-4	NA	once	TGTGCCACCAGCAGAGATGCGGGGGCGAGTGAAAAACTGTTTTTT	CATSRDAGASEKLFF
TRBV25-1	TRBJ2-7	TRBD1	NA	TGTGCCAGCAGTGACAGGGGGCGCGACTACGAGCAGTACTTC	CASSDRGRDYEQYF
TRBV9	TRBJ2-2	NA	NA	TGTGCCAGCAGCGTAGGGACGAACACCGGGGAGCTGTTTTTT	CASSVGTNTGELFF
TRBV3-1/TRBV3-2	TRBJ1-2	NA	NA	TGTGCCAGCAGCCCCGGTTTCGGGTCTAACTATGGCTACACCTTC	CASSPGFGSNYGYTF
TRBV28	TRBJ2-7	NA	NA	TGTGCCAGCAGTTTTCTTCTGGCGTCCGGCTCCTACGAGCAGTACTTC	CASSFLLASGSYEQYF
TRBV28	TRBJ2-7	NA	NA	TGTGCCAGCAGTCGGATGTCCTACGAGCAGTACTTC	CASSRMSYEQYF
TRBV7-9	TRBJ1-3	NA	NA	TGTGCCAGCAGCTTTTACGGGACTCCTGGAAACACCATATATTTT	CASSFYGTPGNTIYF
TRBV9	TRBJ2-1	TRBD2	NA	TGTGCCAGCAGCGTGGCTAGCGGGGGGCTCTCCTACAATGAGCAGTTCTTC	CASSVASGGLSYNEQFF
TRBV11-2	TRBJ2-5	NA	NA	TGTGCCAGCAGCACGGGAAGGGCTGCGGAGACCCAGTACTTC	CASSTGRAAETQYF
TRBV28	TRBJ2-7	NA	NA	TGTGCCAGCAGTTTATCACGTGAGCAGTACTTC	CASSLSREQYF
TRBV4-1	TRBJ1-2	TRBD1	NA	TGCGCCAGCAGCCCTAGAGGGACCCGGACAGGGGGCGACTATGGCTACACCTTC	CASSPRGTRTGGDYGYTF
TRBV2	TRBJ2-1	NA	NA	TGTGCCAGCAGGGCGAGGATTTATGACAATGAGCAGTTCTTC	CASRARIYDNEQFF
TRBV7-7	TRBJ2-5	NA	NA	TGTGCCAGCAGCTTACACGCCACACTGATAGACCAAGAGACCCAGTACTTC	CASSLHATLIDQETQYF
TRBV7-3	TRBJ1-2	TRBD1	NA	TGTGCCAGCAGTCCCGGGACAGGGAGAGGAGACTATGGCTACACCTTC	CASSPGTGRGDYGYTF
TRBV11-3	TRBJ2-2	TRBD1	once	TGTGCCAGCAGCTCCGACAGGGCCACCGGGGAGCTGTTTTTT	CASSSDRATGELFF
TRBV9	TRBJ1-2	NA	NA	TGTGCCAGCAGCGTAGGGGGAGTAAATAACTATGGCTACACCTTC	CASSVGGVNNYGYTF
TRBV4-3	TRBJ2-7	NA	NA	TGCGCCAGCAGCCAAGCAGTACTACCCGTCGGGCAGTACTTC	CASSQAVLPVGQYF
TRBV6-1	TRBJ1-1	TRBD1	NA	TGTGCCAGCAGTGACAACAGGGGGTCCACTGAAGCTTTCTTT	CASSDNRGSTEAFF
TRBV2	TRBJ1-2	NA	NA	TGTGCCAGCACTCGGGACGGGAACTATGGCTACACCTTC	CASTRDGNYGYTF
TRBV28	TRBJ1-2	NA	NA	TGTGCCAGCAGTTTATCGGATCCGCCTGGCTACACCTTC	CASSLSDPPGYTF
TRBV7-2	TRBJ2-1	NA	NA	TGTGCCAGCAGCTCCGGACGCTACGCATACAATGAGCAGTTCTTC	CASSSGRYAYNEQFF
TRBV11-2	TRBJ2-6	TRBD1	NA	TGTGCCAGCAGGGACGGACAGGGGCGAGTTTCTGGGGCCAACGTCCTGACTTTC	CASRDGQGRVSGANVLTF
TRBV19	TRBJ2-7	NA	NA	TGTGCCAGTAGCGGGGCGGGCTACGAGCAGTACTTC	CASSGAGYEQYF
TRBV18	TRBJ1-1	NA	NA	TGTGCCAGCTCACCGCCAGGGTTCGGGGACACTGAAGCTTTCTTT	CASSPPGFGDTEAFF
TRBV27	TRBJ2-2	NA	NA	TGTGCCAGCAGTGCCCCAAACACCGGGGAGCTGTTTTTT	CASSAPNTGELFF
TRBV21-1	TRBJ1-1	NA	NA	TGTGCCAGCAGCAATTCCGGGACAGGGGCGCCTGAGACTGAAGCTTTCTTT	CASSNSGTGAPETEAFF
TRBV3-1/TRBV3-2	TRBJ2-1	TRBD1	NA	TGTGCCAGCAGCCAAAATCCCGGGACAGGGAGTTCCTACAATGAGCAGTTCTTC	CASSQNPGTGSSYNEQFF
TRBV5-1	TRBJ2-7	TRBD1	NA	TGCGCCAGCAGCTCCGACAGGGGCAGGGACGAGCAGTACTTC	CASSSDRGRDEQYF
TRBV27	TRBJ1-2	NA	NA	TGTGCCAGCACGCGCACGGGAGGCCCGCACCCTGGCTACACCTTC	CASTRTGGPHPGYTF
TRBV4-2	TRBJ2-7	TRBD2	NA	TGTGCCAGCAGCCAAGATGGGACTAGCGGAGTAGCTGGGGAGCAGTACTTC	CASSQDGTSGVAGEQYF
TRBV3-1/TRBV3-2	TRBJ1-1	NA	NA	TGTGCCAGCAGCCAAGCGGGGTCCAGGAACACTGAAGCTTTCTTT	CASSQAGSRNTEAFF
TRBV5-6	TRBJ1-1	NA	NA	TGTGCCAGCAGCTTGGGAAGGGGGGACACTGAAGCTTTCTTT	CASSLGRGDTEAFF